This is a list of T cell receptor beta chains from one sample in a study of cytomegalovirus exposure and HLA in healthy donors. Measured with immunoSEQ multiplex PCR; TCRdb has only the in-frame clones, and not every one. The repertoire holds over 55,000 clones, approximately 80% seen once, with around 1.7% in the top ten. The specimen was PBMCs. These receptors originate from a middle-aged man in good health and CMV-seronegative. The CDR3 runs from the conserved cysteine through the conserved F or W.

TRBJ1-1 TRBV6-1 CASSEALGGGDTEAFF
TRBJ2-7 TRBV7-9 CASSLSVAVYYEQYF
TRBJ1-1 TRBV6-5 CASSYSRNTEAFF
TRBJ2-3 TRBV7-9 CASSFLRGDLSTDTQYF
TRBJ2-1 TRBV27 CASTTSARGVIGEQFF
TRBJ2-3 TRBV9 CASSAGSGGFADTQYF
TRBJ2-3 TRBV2 CASSTRDMGSQYF
TRBJ1-1 TRBV4-1 CASSQVTARPNLNTEAFF
TRBJ1-2 TRBV30 CAWRDRGREGYTF
TRBJ2-7 TRBV5-6 CASSFSVGAPGPYEQYF
TRBJ2-7 TRBV19 CASSIVGASYEQYF
TRBJ1-2 TRBV5-6 CASSPAGEERGYTF
TRBJ2-1 TRBV27 CASAATGGLFNEQFF
TRBJ1-2 TRBV6-1 CASSDRPTGRFLGYTF
TRBJ1-2 TRBV29-1 CSVDVVGDRGSSNYGYTF
TRBJ2-7 TRBV6-5 CASSYSGTAQTYEQYF
TRBJ1-3 TRBV28 CASGQTGASSGNTIYF
TRBJ1-1 TRBV19 CASNRGNTEAFF
TRBJ2-1 TRBV9 CASSVASGAFSYNEQFF
TRBJ1-2 TRBV5-1 CASQEYSSSNYGYTF
TRBJ1-5 TRBV7-8 CASSSGQGDHQPQHF
TRBJ2-2 TRBV29-1 CSVGTGGWSGELFF
TRBJ2-2 TRBV4-3 CASSHDTSGFANTGELFF
TRBJ2-1 TRBV9 CASSVSETSVGEQFF
TRBJ1-1 TRBV19 CASSIRDRGTEAFF
TRBJ2-5 TRBV28 CASSRDRVVETQYF
TRBJ2-2 TRBV11-1 CASSLRETGELFF
TRBJ2-3 TRBV7-9 CASSISGGGTDTQYF
TRBJ1-1 TRBV11-3 CASSSGGNTEAFF
TRBJ2-1 TRBV7-3 CASSLISGGRTEQFF
TRBJ1-1 TRBV27 CASSSTGFGRLLNTEAFF
TRBJ2-7 TRBV27 CASSLVRGGLYEQYF
TRBJ1-4 TRBV5-4 CASSLGVDEKLFF
TRBJ1-4 TRBV19 CASRHRARKLFF
TRBJ2-3 TRBV13 CASSSIPGDNTDTQYF
TRBJ1-2 TRBV28 CASSFRVGYTF
TRBJ1-6 TRBV25-1 CASSASGTVHSPLHF
TRBJ2-5 TRBV13 CASSLGHGSQETQYF
TRBJ2-3 TRBV11-3 CASSLDLVAGGPYTQYF
TRBJ1-3 TRBV30 CAWSRDSGSGNTIYF
TRBJ1-3 TRBV7-9 CASSSTDTNSGNTIYF